This passage covers 4 T cell receptor beta chains from one sample sequenced in a study of shared T cell receptors in the human thymus. Method: immunoSEQ multiplex PCR; TCRdb's copy keeps in-frame clones and lacks some. The sample carries around 65,000 clones, about 96% recorded once. Sequencing was done on a sample of thymocytes. The receptors here all came from a human donor.

CDR3 amino acids: CASSSVAYNEQFF. The CDR3 coding sequence is TGTGCCAGCAGTTCCGTAGCGTACAATGAGCAGTTCTTC. V and J are TRBV28 and TRBJ2-1; perhaps TRBD2 as D (5 bases). Germline V lookup: CDR1 MDHEN, CDR2 SYDVKM. V lost 4 bases, J lost 4 bases, and 8 bases lay in between. CDR3 length: 13 residues.

The gene calls are TRBV11-3 and TRBJ2-2; D is uncertain. The CDR3 is 15 amino acids. V lost 0 bases to trimming and J lost 4 bases, with 9 bases between them. CDR1 and CDR2 from the germline V gene are SGHNT and YENEEA. The CDR3 DNA reads TGTGCCAGCAGCTTAGATAGCAGGTCCACCGGGGAGCTGTTTTTT. Protein sequence: CASSLDSRSTGELFF.

The V and J genes are TRBV18 and TRBJ1-1; 9 positions agree with TRBD1. Per the germline V gene, CDR1 is KGHSH and CDR2 is LQKENI. The CDR3 length is 15 residues. V lost 4 bases and J lost 4; bases outside the gene matches: 7. The CDR3 protein is CASSQHRGQGTEAFF. The CDR3 nucleotides are TGTGCCAGCTCACAGCACAGGGGGCAGGGCACTGAAGCTTTCTTT.

The chain employs TRBV25-1 and TRBJ2-3; 12 positions match TRBD2. Losses at the gene ends were 10 bases for V and 1 base for J; bases not matched to a gene: 12. CDR3 length: 17 amino acids. Germline V lookup: CDR1 MGHDK, CDR2 SYGVNS. In DNA, the CDR3 is TGTGCCACCGATGCCCCAAGGACTAGCGGGGGCACAGATACGCAGTATTTT. It specifies CATDAPRTSGGTDTQYF.